The 24 T cell receptor beta chains presented below share a single source sample, sequenced in a study of type 1 regulatory T cells. TCRdb used MiXCR to reprocess the reads, holding one entry per CDR3 protein. This table holds about 62,000 distinct CDR3 sequences, 62% found once. Their antigens are not known. Sequences were obtained from cultured non-Tr1 T cells, either the whole culture or a sorted T cell fraction (not recorded which). The source is a human donor in good health.

This clonotype has ten or more counts. The chain carries TRBV5-1 and TRBJ2-5; the match to TRBD2 covers 7 bases. Germline V gives CDR1 SGHRS, CDR2 YFSETQ. V was clipped by 0 bases and J by 0 bases; unmatched bases: 8. CDR3 length: 17 residues. CDR3 amino acids: CASSLGTSAAYQETQYF. CDR3 nucleotides: TGCGCCAGCAGCTTGGGAACTAGCGCGGCGTACCAAGAGACCCAGTACTTC.

The chain combines TRBV20-1 with TRBJ2-1; TRBD2 matches 10 bases. This CDR3 has 16 amino acids. Losses at the gene ends were 6 bases for V and 7 bases for J; bases not matched to a gene: 15. Germline-derived CDR1 and CDR2 are DFQATT and SNEGSKA (reference sequence). CDR3 DNA sequence: TGCAGTGCCCCCCGAGGCCTAGCGGGAGTTAGGAATGAGCAGTTCTTC. Its translation is CSAPRGLAGVRNEQFF.

The rearrangement uses TRBV2 and TRBJ1-2; TRBD1 is a possible D gene (6 bases). The CDR3 is 11 residues long. The V gene lost 7 bases and the J gene lost 8 bases, with 11 bases spanning the gap. Per the germline V gene, CDR1 is SNHLY and CDR2 is FYNNEI. In nucleotides, the CDR3 is TGTGCCAGCACGCAGGGGTACGGCTACACCTTC. Translation: CASTQGYGYTF.

V gene TRBV2 combines with J gene TRBJ1-1; D unresolved. Trimming took off 4 bases at V and 4 bases at J, with 10 bases between the two ends. CDR1 is SNHLY, CDR2 FYNNEI, per germline. This CDR3 spans 13 amino acids. Here the CDR3 reads CASSARRGTEAFF. CDR3 DNA sequence: TGTGCCAGCAGTGCCAGGCGGGGCACTGAAGCTTTCTTT.

The chain recombines TRBV24-1 with TRBJ2-4; D uncertain. The DNA matches TRBJ2-1 better at its end, which makes the J call doubtful. In germline, CDR1 is KGHDR, CDR2 SFDVKD. The CDR3 totals 14 residues. CDR3 loop: CATSDSPSYNEQFF. As DNA, the CDR3 is TGTGCCACCAGTGACAGCCCCTCCTACAATGAGCAGTTCTTC.

The rearrangement joins TRBV19 to TRBJ1-5, with a weak D call TRBD1 (5 bases). The V gene lost 4 bases and the J gene lost 5 bases, with 12 bases spanning the gap. The CDR3 spans 14 residues. From germline, CDR1 is LNHDA and CDR2 SQIVND (reference sequence). The CDR3 region is CASSRGTEDQPQHF. The CDR3 nucleotides read TGTGCCAGTAGTAGGGGGACGGAGGATCAGCCCCAGCATTTT.

CDR3 nucleotide sequence: TGCGCCAGCAGCTTTCCCACCCCAGATACGCAGTATTTT. It specifies CASSFPTPDTQYF. This chain uses TRBV5-1 with TRBJ2-3; D is uncertain. The CDR3 covers 13 residues. V lost 2 bases to trimming and J lost 4 bases, with 8 bases between them. CDR1 is SGHRS and CDR2 is YFSETQ in the germline V gene.

This clonotype was seen a few times. The chain joins TRBV5-1 to TRBJ2-7, with unresolved D. Deletions cut 1 base from V and 8 bases from J, with 16 bases between. The germline CDR1 and CDR2 sequences are SGHRS and YFSETQ. The length of the CDR3 is 14 residues. CDR3 nucleotide sequence: TGCGCCAGCAGCTTGACACAGTCCCCCTCCCAGCAGTACTTC. Residues: CASSLTQSPSQQYF.

J is TRBJ2-3 and V is TRBV15, with 9 bases identical to TRBD2. This CDR3 spans 12 amino acids. Germline V gene lookup returns CDR1 LNHNV and CDR2 YYDKDF (reference sequence). Trimming took 8 bases from V and 6 from J; bases not matched to a gene: 3. The DNA for the CDR3 is TGTGCCACCGCGGGAGGGGGGGATACGCAGTATTTT. Translated: CATAGGGDTQYF.

This clonotype has only a few counts. This sequence joins TRBV4-1 and TRBJ2-3; tentative D call: TRBD2 (5 bases). Germline lookup yields CDR1 MGHRA and CDR2 YSYEKL. The CDR3 length is 14 residues. V lost 1 base, J lost 5 bases, and 10 bases lay in between. This CDR3 is CASSQGGVIDTQYF. CDR3 coding DNA: TGCGCCAGCAGCCAAGGGGGAGTTATAGATACGCAGTATTTT.

This clonotype is a singleton in its sample. The chain joins TRBV5-1 to TRBJ2-5, with D perhaps TRBD1 (5 bases). Germline V gene sequence: CDR1 SGHRS, CDR2 YFSETQ. The CDR3 is 15 amino acids. V was pared by 0 bases and J by 0 bases, with 9 bases between. This chain's CDR3 is CASSLVADNQETQYF. CDR3 nucleotides: TGCGCCAGCAGCTTGGTTGCGGACAACCAAGAGACCCAGTACTTC.

This rearrangement joins TRBV19 to TRBJ1-1; 7 nucleotides line up with TRBD1. CDR1 and CDR2 from the germline V gene are LNHDA and SQIVND (reference sequence). CDR3 size: 13 residues. After removal of 3 bases from V and 4 bases from J, the junction contained 2 bases not matched to a gene. DNA for the CDR3: TGTGCCAGTAGTATGGCAGGGGGCACTGAAGCTTTCTTT. Translation: CASSMAGGTEAFF.

J is TRBJ2-7 and V is TRBV28; 7 bases fit TRBD2. Germline CDR1 MDHEN, CDR2 SYDVKM. The CDR3 runs to 14 residues. J lost 3 bases, V lost 5 bases, and 7 bases had no gene match. The chain's CDR3 is CASSPPGLVYEQYF. Here the CDR3 DNA reads TGTGCCAGCAGTCCACCAGGACTAGTCTACGAGCAGTACTTC.

In this sample, this clonotype turned up once. The chain carries TRBV5-1 and TRBJ2-7; 7 bases align to TRBD1. CDR1 and CDR2 from the germline V gene are SGHRS and YFSETQ. The CDR3 is 14 residues long. Trimming took 0 bases from V and 5 from J; bases not matched to a gene: 5. CDR3 sequence reads: CASSLGQGIHEQYF. In DNA form, the CDR3 reads TGCGCCAGCAGCTTGGGACAGGGTATCCACGAGCAGTACTTC. The entire variable domain, with the rest obtained from reference TRBV5-1 and TRBJ2-7, is as follows: KAGVTQTPRYLIKTRGQQVTLSCSPISGHRSVSWYQQTPGQGLQFLFEYFSETQRNKGNFPGRFSGRQFSNSRSEMNVSTLELGDSALYLCASSLGQGIHEQYFGPGTRLTVT.

This clonotype turned up a few times. The gene calls are TRBV12-3 or TRBV12-4 and TRBJ2-1; TRBD2 matches at 11 bases. The V segment lost 5 bases and the J segment 7 bases; nucleotides outside the gene matches: 10. The CDR3 length is 16 residues. The CDR3 coding sequence is TGTGCCAGCAGTCGTACTAGCGGGAGAGTAGGGAATGAGCAGTTCTTC. Its translation is CASSRTSGRVGNEQFF.

The J gene is TRBJ2-7, the V gene TRBV27; TRBD2 matches 12 bases. The V gene's germline CDR1 is MNHEY and CDR2 SMNVEV (reference sequence). The CDR3 has 16 amino acids. V was clipped by 3 bases and J by 4 bases; unmatched bases: 7. CDR3 sequence reads: CASSFRKLAGGYEQYF. The CDR3, as DNA: TGTGCCAGCAGTTTCCGAAAACTAGCGGGAGGATACGAGCAGTACTTC.

V gene TRBV10-3 combines with J gene TRBJ1-4; unclear D gene. V was clipped by 10 bases and J by 7 bases, with 16 bases between them. The length of the CDR3 is 13 residues. The germline CDR1 and CDR2 sequences are ENHRY and SYGVKD. The CDR3, as DNA: TGTGCCACCTTGGCCCGTAAAGGTGAAAAACTGTTTTTT. Translated, it gives CATLARKGEKLFF.

The J gene is TRBJ2-5, the V gene TRBV2; 7 positions match TRBD1. Germline lookup yields CDR1 SNHLY and CDR2 FYNNEI. CDR3 length: 14 amino acids. V was pared by 5 bases and J by 5 bases, with 8 bases of the junction left unmatched. CDR3 sequence reads: CASSTSTGDETQYF. The CDR3 DNA is TGTGCCAGCAGTACCTCAACAGGGGATGAGACCCAGTACTTC.

The rearrangement links TRBV10-2 to TRBJ2-7, with a weak D call TRBD2 (7 bases). Germline CDR1 reads WSHSY; CDR2 reads SAAADI. Trimming shortened V by 2 bases and J by 5 bases, and 19 bases separated the two germline ends. The CDR3 loop spans 16 amino acids. CDR3 sequence reads: CASSEPRGGGRDEQYF. CDR3 coding DNA: TGCGCCAGCAGTGAGCCTCGAGGGGGGGGGCGCGACGAGCAGTACTTC.

This chain connects TRBV20-1 to TRBJ2-3, with D perhaps TRBD1 (6 bases). The CDR3 is 15 amino acids. Trimming shortened V by 0 bases and J by 0 bases, and 10 bases separated the two germline ends. Germline V gives CDR1 DFQATT, CDR2 SNEGSKA (reference sequence). This chain's CDR3 is CSARDLRGSTDTQYF. The CDR3 nucleotides read TGCAGTGCTAGAGACCTGAGGGGGAGCACAGATACGCAGTATTTT.

Only a few counts were recorded for this clonotype. The chain employs TRBV7-9 and TRBJ2-5; the D is unclear. CDR3 length: 14 amino acids. The germline CDR1 and CDR2 sequences are SEHNR and FQNEAQ (reference sequence). V was trimmed by 4 bases and J by 5 bases, leaving 14 bases between them. CDR3 region: CASSSALFRETQYF. CDR3 DNA sequence: TGTGCCAGCAGCTCCGCCCTCTTTAGGGAGACCCAGTACTTC.

This clonotype was seen a handful of times. The V gene is TRBV6-2 or TRBV6-3, the J gene TRBJ2-1; 11 bases line up with TRBD2. J gave up 7 bases and V 4 bases, and 6 bases lay outside the gene matches. Germline V gene lookup returns CDR1 MNHEY and CDR2 SVGEGT. The CDR3 is 15 amino acids. The CDR3 coding sequence is TGTGCCAGCAGTTTAAGACTAGCGGGACGGAATGAGCAGTTCTTC. The encoded protein is CASSLRLAGRNEQFF.

The chain couples TRBV7-2 to TRBJ1-1; D is perhaps TRBD1 (6 bases). V was cut by 3 bases and J by 7 bases, with 18 bases left in between. This CDR3 comprises 15 residues. CDR1 is SGHTA and CDR2 is FQGNSA in the germline V gene. CDR3 sequence (DNA): TGTGCCAGCAGCTTCCCATCATTGACAGGACTTGAAGCTTTCTTT. Its translation is CASSFPSLTGLEAFF. The variable domain in full, with the rest retrieved from reference TRBV7-2 and TRBJ1-1, is GAGVSQSPSNKVTEKGKDVELRCDPISGHTALYWYRQSLGQGLEFLIYFQGNSAPDKSGLPSDRFSAERTGGSVSTLTIQRTQQEDSAVYLCASSFPSLTGLEAFFGQGTRLTVV.

The chain combines TRBV5-1 with TRBJ2-1; D is ambiguous. V lost 1 base to trimming and J lost 5 bases, with 4 bases between them. The CDR3 is made up of 12 amino acids. Germline V gives CDR1 SGHRS, CDR2 YFSETQ. The CDR3 spells CASSLPDNEQFF. In nucleotides, the CDR3 is TGCGCCAGCAGCTTGCCCGACAATGAGCAGTTCTTC.